A selection of T cell receptor beta chains follows, all from one sample in a study of cytomegalovirus exposure and HLA in healthy donors. Libraries were prepared by immunoSEQ multiplex PCR; TCRdb keeps only in-frame clonotypes and omits some of them. The sample yields fewer than 200,000 clones, more than 75% seen once. Sample: PBMCs. All receptors derive from a man aged 35-49 years in good health and CMV-seropositive. The CDR3 runs from the conserved cysteine through the conserved F or W. A D gene is named only where the DNA matches it firmly. Some rows mark clone size as missing; the rest say once, few, many or name a class of expanded clone.

j_call v_call d_call clone_size cdr3_aa cdr3_nt
TRBJ1-1 TRBV5-1 - - CASSLSTGPEVEAFF TGCGCCAGCAGCTTGTCGACAGGTCCAGAAGTTGAAGCTTTCTTT
TRBJ2-7 TRBV5-4 - - CASSLVDRSYEQYF TGTGCCAGCAGCTTGGTTGACAGATCCTACGAGCAGTACTTC
TRBJ2-7 TRBV21-1 - once CASSKVCPEQYF TGTGCCAGCAGCAAAGTCTGTCCCGAGCAGTACTTC
TRBJ2-7 TRBV7-6 TRBD2 - CASSLGGGTLRRSYEQYF TGTGCCAGCAGCTTAGGGGGGGGGACCCTCCGCCGCTCCTACGAGCAGTACTTC
TRBJ2-2 TRBV18 - few CASSPGQPQNTGELFF TGTGCCAGCTCACCAGGACAGCCACAGAACACCGGGGAGCTGTTTTTT
TRBJ2-3 TRBV5-4 - - CASSLQGLSDTQYF TGTGCCAGCAGCTTACAGGGTTTATCAGATACGCAGTATTTT
TRBJ1-4 TRBV6-1 - - CASREAEKLFF TGTGCCAGCAGGGAGGCAGAAAAACTGTTTTTT
TRBJ2-3 TRBV5-1 TRBD2 - CASSSSGGAGKTTDTQYF TGCGCCAGCAGCAGTAGCGGGGGGGCGGGGAAAACCACAGATACGCAGTATTTT
TRBJ2-7 TRBV5-4 - - CASSLYAGPYEQYF TGTGCCAGCAGCTTGTACGCAGGGCCCTACGAGCAGTACTTC
TRBJ1-2 TRBV7-9 - - CASSQQGSNYGYTF TGTGCCAGCAGCCAACAGGGATCTAACTATGGCTACACCTTC
TRBJ2-2 TRBV5-4 - - CASSWAGERELFF TGTGCCAGCAGCTGGGCTGGCGAGCGGGAGCTGTTTTTT
TRBJ2-2 TRBV7-2 TRBD1 once CASSLQGKGAGELFF TGTGCCAGCAGCCTACAGGGGAAGGGAGCCGGGGAGCTGTTTTTT
TRBJ2-3 TRBV9 - - CASSAAPRGGDTQYF TGTGCCAGCAGCGCCGCCCCCCGGGGTGGCGATACGCAGTATTTT
TRBJ2-1 TRBV7-9 - - CASSPPMSYNEQFF TGTGCCAGCAGCCCCCCCATGAGCTACAATGAGCAGTTCTTC
TRBJ1-2 TRBV27 - - CASSLSGYGYTF TGTGCCAGCAGCCTGTCGGGGTATGGCTACACCTTC
TRBJ1-1 TRBV6-5 - - CASQQGNTEAFF TGTGCCAGTCAACAGGGGAACACTGAAGCTTTCTTT
TRBJ2-5 TRBV6-5 TRBD2 - CASSYTSGQETQYF TGTGCCAGCAGTTACACTAGCGGCCAAGAGACCCAGTACTTC
TRBJ2-7 TRBV7-9 TRBD1 - CASRGDRGGEQYF TGTGCCAGCAGGGGCGACAGGGGGGGCGAGCAGTACTTC
TRBJ2-1 TRBV21-1 - - CASSKGGRGEERENVSWNEQFF TGTGCCAGCAGCAAAGGGGGAAGGGGTGAAGAGCGGGAGAATGTATCCTGGAATGAGCAGTTCTTC
TRBJ2-1 TRBV7-3 - - CASSLQRVAYNEQFF TGTGCCAGCAGCTTACAGCGGGTTGCCTACAATGAGCAGTTCTTC
TRBJ2-7 TRBV7-3 TRBD1 few CASSPSGTGKDEQYF TGTGCCAGCAGCCCCAGTGGGACAGGGAAGGACGAGCAGTACTTC
TRBJ2-7 TRBV7-9 TRBD2 - CASSLITLAASYEQYF TGTGCCAGCAGCTTAATTACCCTAGCGGCCTCCTACGAGCAGTACTTC
TRBJ1-1 TRBV5-1 - - CASSLAPTGQNTEAFF TGCGCCAGCAGCTTGGCCCCAACAGGGCAGAACACTGAAGCTTTCTTT
TRBJ1-4 TRBV5-1 - - CASRSPQADEKLFF TGCGCCAGCAGGTCCCCACAGGCCGATGAAAAACTGTTTTTT
TRBJ1-5 TRBV6-6 - once CASSPVDNNQPQHF TGTGCCAGCAGCCCCGTTGACAACAATCAGCCCCAGCATTTT
TRBJ2-7 TRBV18 TRBD2 - CASSPMGASGSFYEQYF TGTGCCAGCTCACCAATGGGTGCTAGCGGGAGCTTTTACGAGCAGTACTTC
TRBJ2-1 TRBV27 TRBD2 - CASMRTSGGLVNEQFF TGTGCCAGCATGCGGACTAGCGGGGGGTTAGTCAATGAGCAGTTCTTC
TRBJ1-1 TRBV9 TRBD1 - CASSGVTGTGAFF TGTGCCAGCAGCGGTGTTACCGGGACAGGAGCTTTCTTT
TRBJ2-1 TRBV5-6 TRBD1 - CASSMTGGNEQFF TGTGCCAGCAGCATGACAGGGGGTAATGAGCAGTTCTTC
TRBJ2-7 TRBV6-1 - - CASRRQSSYEQYF TGTGCCAGCAGAAGACAGTCCTCCTACGAGCAGTACTTC
TRBJ2-7 TRBV7-2 - - CASSLIQGGYEQYF TGTGCCAGCAGCTTAATTCAAGGGGGCTACGAGCAGTACTTC
TRBJ2-7 TRBV19 TRBD1 - CASSMGQGYEQYF TGTGCCAGTAGTATGGGACAGGGCTACGAGCAGTACTTC
TRBJ2-7 TRBV6-1 - - CASSSPGRQQYEQYF TGTGCCAGCAGTTCCCCTGGCCGGCAACAGTACGAGCAGTACTTC
TRBJ2-5 TRBV5-6 - - CASSLIGQYQETQYF TGTGCCAGCAGCTTGATAGGACAGTACCAAGAGACCCAGTACTTC
TRBJ2-3 TRBV19 - - CASSTPVLTDTQYF TGTGCCAGTAGTACCCCCGTTCTCACAGATACGCAGTATTTT
TRBJ2-1 TRBV4-1 - - CASSQTTGLGGDEQFF TGCGCCAGCAGCCAAACTACCGGACTAGGGGGGGATGAGCAGTTCTTC
TRBJ2-3 TRBV5-1 - - CASSLRQTDTQYF TGCGCCAGCAGCTTAAGACAGACAGATACGCAGTATTTT
TRBJ1-6 TRBV28 TRBD1 once CASSTLGQGRVVDNSPLHF TGTGCCAGCAGTACGCTGGGACAGGGTAGGGTTGTGGATAATTCACCCCTCCACTTT
TRBJ2-7 TRBV7-2 - - CASSRGTPYEQYF TGTGCCAGCAGCAGGGGGACACCCTACGAGCAGTACTTC
TRBJ2-2 TRBV10-2 - - CASKTGYPGELFF TGCGCCAGCAAAACGGGGTATCCCGGGGAGCTGTTTTTT
TRBJ2-7 TRBV18 - - CASSPGTSTYEQYF TGTGCCAGCTCACCCGGGACATCAACCTACGAGCAGTACTTC
TRBJ2-2 TRBV6-1 - - CASRRTWGNTGELFF TGTGCCAGCAGGCGTACCTGGGGCAACACCGGGGAGCTGTTTTTT
TRBJ2-1 TRBV5-1 - once CASRVAGSIYNEQFF TGCGCCAGCAGGGTTGCGGGGTCCATCTACAATGAGCAGTTCTTC
TRBJ2-3 TRBV12-2 - - CASRSPGTSGITDTQYF TGTGCAAGTCGCTCCCCCGGGACTAGCGGGATTACAGATACGCAGTATTTT
TRBJ1-2 TRBV10-2 TRBD1 - CAIYDREFYGYTF TGCGCCATCTACGACAGGGAGTTCTATGGCTACACCTTC
TRBJ1-6 TRBV6-1 - - CAAQRLSSYNSPLHF TGTGCCGCACAGCGGTTAAGCTCCTATAATTCACCCCTCCACTTT
TRBJ1-2 TRBV4-2 TRBD1 - CASSQDQGAIYGYTF TGTGCCAGCAGCCAAGACCAGGGGGCGATCTATGGCTACACCTTC
TRBJ2-3 TRBV11-2 - - CASSLAGRTSTDTQYF TGTGCCAGCAGCTTAGCAGGGAGGACTAGCACAGATACGCAGTATTTT
TRBJ2-5 TRBV4-1 TRBD2 - CASSPWTSGRGETQYF TGCGCCAGCAGCCCATGGACTAGCGGGAGGGGTGAGACCCAGTACTTC
TRBJ2-7 TRBV14 TRBD1 - CASSPLGQGGSYEQYF TGTGCCAGCAGCCCACTCGGACAGGGGGGTTCCTACGAGCAGTACTTC
TRBJ2-7 TRBV27 - - CASSPFPGYRSSYEQYF TGTGCCAGCAGTCCATTCCCTGGGTATAGGAGCTCCTACGAGCAGTACTTC
TRBJ1-2 TRBV12-5 TRBD1 - CASGSVRRGLESNYGYTF TGTGCTAGTGGTTCGGTACGCAGGGGGCTGGAAAGTAACTATGGCTACACCTTC
TRBJ1-5 TRBV19 TRBD1 - CASGTAGGAQHF TGTGCCAGCGGGACAGCCGGAGGGGCCCAGCATTTT
TRBJ2-1 TRBV7-9 TRBD2 - CASSLAIRTSGLNNEQFF TGTGCCAGCAGCTTAGCAATTAGGACTAGCGGCCTAAACAATGAGCAGTTCTTC
TRBJ2-5 TRBV7-9 - - CASSRGGGQGISETQYF TGTGCCAGCAGCCGGGGGGGAGGACAGGGGATTTCGGAGACCCAGTACTTC
TRBJ2-6 TRBV9 - - CASSEPTSGRGANVLTF TGTGCCAGCAGCGAGCCTACTTCAGGCAGAGGGGCCAACGTCCTGACTTTC
TRBJ2-5 TRBV2 TRBD2 - CASKPGLAGGQETQYF TGTGCCAGCAAACCGGGACTAGCGGGGGGACAAGAGACCCAGTACTTC
TRBJ2-3 TRBV7-8 - - CASSGQTRDTQYF TGTGCCAGCAGCGGACAGACTCGGGATACGCAGTATTTT
TRBJ2-5 TRBV14 - - CASSPWDKSVTQYF TGTGCCAGCAGCCCGTGGGACAAGTCTGTGACCCAGTACTTC
TRBJ2-7 TRBV5-1 TRBD1 - CASSFRDRGYEQYF TGCGCCAGCAGCTTCCGGGACAGGGGCTACGAGCAGTACTTC